The clone carrying this T cell receptor beta chain was found a few times. These data originate in a study of blood T cell repertoires in COVID-19. TCRdb's copy holds only in-frame clones and misses some; the assay was immunoSEQ multiplex PCR. The sample yields some 170,000 clones, approximately 85% seen once. The V end was cut by 8 bases, the J end by 5 bases, with 18 bases between. The CDR3 totals 13 residues. Germline lookup yields CDR1 SQVTM and CDR2 ANQGSEA. This receptor was identified in a woman aged 60-70 years with acute or convalescent COVID-19. V usage is TRBV29-1 and J usage is TRBJ1-1; unclear D gene. Sequencing used peripheral blood. CDR3 in DNA: TGCAGCCCCGACTGTGTTCGGAAGACTGAAGCTTTCTTT. As protein: CSPDCVRKTEAFF.